This T cell receptor (beta chain) was retrieved from a study of T cells expressing NK-cell markers. Study at large: Repertoire data for TCR beta were derived from sorted T cells (CD3+CD56+NKG2C+, CD3+CD56+NKG2C- and CD3+CD56-NKG2C+).

For this clonotype: Its antigen is currently unknown.

The TCR beta cDNA came from 5'RACE template switching with UMIs. TCRdb re-called the 5' RACE reads, yielding one record per CDR3 amino acid sequence without DNA. The record lists more than 400,000 distinct CDR3 sequences, of which the ten most abundant hold about 7.1%. Study results and caveats: The same clonotypes also predominated in the CD3+CD56-NKG2C+ fraction of several donors.

Sequencing used blood T cells: a sorted CD56 or NKG2C T cell subset, CD4+ or CD8+ T cells, or bulk PBMC T cells (not recorded which). The TCR was taken from a woman between 18 and 75 years old in good health.

The CDR3 region is CASSEYKRGKAFF. The chain has TRBV25-1 and TRBJ1-1; TCRdb's D call of TRBD1 is untestable without DNA. Germline V CDR1 and CDR2: MGHDK, SYGVNS. This CDR3 is 13 amino acids long.